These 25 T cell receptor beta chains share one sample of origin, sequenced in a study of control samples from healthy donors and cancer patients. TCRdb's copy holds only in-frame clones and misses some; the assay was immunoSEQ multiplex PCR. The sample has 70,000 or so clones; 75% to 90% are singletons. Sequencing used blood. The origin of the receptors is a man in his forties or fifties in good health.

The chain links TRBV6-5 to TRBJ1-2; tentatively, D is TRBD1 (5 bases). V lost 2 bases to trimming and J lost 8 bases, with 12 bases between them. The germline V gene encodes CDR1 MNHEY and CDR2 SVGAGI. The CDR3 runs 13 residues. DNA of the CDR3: TGTGCCAGCAGTTACGGGGGGATCGGCGGCTACACCTTC. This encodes CASSYGGIGGYTF.

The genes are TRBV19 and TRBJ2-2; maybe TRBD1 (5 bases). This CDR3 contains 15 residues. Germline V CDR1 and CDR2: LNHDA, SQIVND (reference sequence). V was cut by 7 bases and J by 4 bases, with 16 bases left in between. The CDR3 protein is CASMSSGPRTGELFF. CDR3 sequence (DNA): TGTGCCAGTATGAGTTCAGGGCCTCGCACCGGGGAGCTGTTTTTT.

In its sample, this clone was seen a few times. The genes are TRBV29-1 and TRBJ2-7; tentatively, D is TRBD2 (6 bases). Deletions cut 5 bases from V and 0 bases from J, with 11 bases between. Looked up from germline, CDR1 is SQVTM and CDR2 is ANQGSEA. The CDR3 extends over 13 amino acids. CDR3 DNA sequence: TGCAGCGTTTTCGACGGGAGCTCCTACGAGCAGTACTTC. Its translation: CSVFDGSSYEQYF.

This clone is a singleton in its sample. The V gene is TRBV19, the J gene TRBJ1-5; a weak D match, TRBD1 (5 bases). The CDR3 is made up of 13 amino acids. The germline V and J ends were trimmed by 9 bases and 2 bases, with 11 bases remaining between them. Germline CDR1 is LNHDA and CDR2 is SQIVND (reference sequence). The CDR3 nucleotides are TGTGCCAGCGAAAGGGGAGGCAATCAGCCCCAGCATTTT. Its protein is CASERGGNQPQHF.

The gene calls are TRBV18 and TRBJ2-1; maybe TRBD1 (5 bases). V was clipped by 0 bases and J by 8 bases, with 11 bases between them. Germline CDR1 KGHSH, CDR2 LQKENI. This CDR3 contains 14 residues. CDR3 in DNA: TGTGCCAGCTCACCACCGGGGCTATGGTATGAGCAGTTCTTC. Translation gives CASSPPGLWYEQFF.

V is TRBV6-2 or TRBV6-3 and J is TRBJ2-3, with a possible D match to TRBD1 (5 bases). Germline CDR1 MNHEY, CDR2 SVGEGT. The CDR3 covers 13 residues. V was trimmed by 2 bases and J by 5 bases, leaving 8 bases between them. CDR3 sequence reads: CASSYRTRDTQYF. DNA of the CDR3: TGTGCCAGCAGTTACCGGACACGAGATACGCAGTATTTT.

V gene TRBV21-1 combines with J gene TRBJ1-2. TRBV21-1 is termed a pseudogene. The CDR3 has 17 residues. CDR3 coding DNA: TGTGCCAGCAGCAAAGAAGGCCGGGTCAGATCTAACTATGGCTACACCTTC. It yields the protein CASSKEGRVRSNYGYTF.

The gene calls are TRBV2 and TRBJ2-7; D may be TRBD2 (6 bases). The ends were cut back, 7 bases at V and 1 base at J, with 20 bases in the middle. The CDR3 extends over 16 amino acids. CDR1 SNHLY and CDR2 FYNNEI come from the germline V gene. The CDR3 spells CASMPRGIGGSYEQYF. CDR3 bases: TGTGCCAGCATGCCCCGGGGCATCGGGGGATCCTACGAGCAGTACTTC.

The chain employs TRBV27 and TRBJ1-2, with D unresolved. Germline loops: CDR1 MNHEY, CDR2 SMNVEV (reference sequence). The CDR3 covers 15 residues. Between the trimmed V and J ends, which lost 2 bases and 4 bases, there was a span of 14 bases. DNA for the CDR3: TGTGCCAGCAGTTTAGACGGATTTACGACCTATGGCTACACCTTC. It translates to CASSLDGFTTYGYTF.

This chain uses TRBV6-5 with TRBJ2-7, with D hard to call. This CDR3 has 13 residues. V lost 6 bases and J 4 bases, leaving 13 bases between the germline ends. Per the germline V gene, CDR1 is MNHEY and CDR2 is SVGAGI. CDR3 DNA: TGTGCCAGCAGGGACCTTAACCAATACGAGCAGTACTTC. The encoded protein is CASRDLNQYEQYF.

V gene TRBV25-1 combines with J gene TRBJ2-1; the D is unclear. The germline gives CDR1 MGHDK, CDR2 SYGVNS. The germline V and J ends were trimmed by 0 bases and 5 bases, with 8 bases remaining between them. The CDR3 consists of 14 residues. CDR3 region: CASSEYRTDNEQFF. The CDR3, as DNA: TGTGCCAGCAGTGAATATCGGACCGACAATGAGCAGTTCTTC.

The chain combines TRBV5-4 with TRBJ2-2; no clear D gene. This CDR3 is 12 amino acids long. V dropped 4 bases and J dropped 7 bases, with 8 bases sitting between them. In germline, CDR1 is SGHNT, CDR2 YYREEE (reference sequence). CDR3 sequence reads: CASSPEVGELFF. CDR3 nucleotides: TGTGCCAGCAGCCCGGAAGTCGGGGAGCTGTTTTTT.

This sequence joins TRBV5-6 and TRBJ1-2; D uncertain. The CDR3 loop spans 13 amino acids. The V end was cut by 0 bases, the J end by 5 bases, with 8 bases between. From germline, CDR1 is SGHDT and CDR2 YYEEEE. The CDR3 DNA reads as TGTGCCAGCAGCTTGGTCACAGAATATGGCTACACCTTC. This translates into CASSLVTEYGYTF.

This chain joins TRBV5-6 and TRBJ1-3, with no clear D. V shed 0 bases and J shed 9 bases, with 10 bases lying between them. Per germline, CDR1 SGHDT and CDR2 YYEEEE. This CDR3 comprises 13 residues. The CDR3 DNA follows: TGTGCCAGCAGCTTGGGCGGGGATGGCACCATATATTTT. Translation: CASSLGGDGTIYF.

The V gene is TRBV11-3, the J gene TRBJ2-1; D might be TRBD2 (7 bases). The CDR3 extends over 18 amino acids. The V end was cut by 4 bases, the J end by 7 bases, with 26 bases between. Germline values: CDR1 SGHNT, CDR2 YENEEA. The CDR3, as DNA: TGTGCCAGCAGCTCGACCAACGGGGGCGGGAGAGGTCGGAATGAGCAGTTCTTC. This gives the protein CASSSTNGGGRGRNEQFF.

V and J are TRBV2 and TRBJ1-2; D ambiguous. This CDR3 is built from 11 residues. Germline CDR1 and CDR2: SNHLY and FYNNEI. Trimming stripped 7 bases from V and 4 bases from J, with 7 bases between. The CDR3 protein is CASMETYGYTF. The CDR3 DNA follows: TGTGCCAGCATGGAAACCTATGGCTACACCTTC. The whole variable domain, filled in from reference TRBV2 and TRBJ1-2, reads EPEVTQTPSHQVTQMGQEVILRCVPISNHLYFYWYRQILGQKVEFLVSFYNNEISEKSEIFDDQFSVERPDGSNFTLKIRSTKLEDSAMYFCASMETYGYTFGSGTRLTVV.

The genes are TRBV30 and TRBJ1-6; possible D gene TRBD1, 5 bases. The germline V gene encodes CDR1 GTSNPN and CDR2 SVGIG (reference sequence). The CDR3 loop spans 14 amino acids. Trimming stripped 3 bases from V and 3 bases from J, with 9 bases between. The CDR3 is CAWSGGNYNSPLHF. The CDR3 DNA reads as TGTGCCTGGAGCGGGGGGAACTATAATTCACCCCTCCACTTT.

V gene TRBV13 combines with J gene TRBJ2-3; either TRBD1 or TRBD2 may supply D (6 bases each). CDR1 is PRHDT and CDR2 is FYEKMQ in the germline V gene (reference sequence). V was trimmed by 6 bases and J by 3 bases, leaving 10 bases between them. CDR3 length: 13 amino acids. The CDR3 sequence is CASRIGGTDTQYF. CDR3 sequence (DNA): TGTGCCAGCAGAATAGGGGGGACAGATACGCAGTATTTT.

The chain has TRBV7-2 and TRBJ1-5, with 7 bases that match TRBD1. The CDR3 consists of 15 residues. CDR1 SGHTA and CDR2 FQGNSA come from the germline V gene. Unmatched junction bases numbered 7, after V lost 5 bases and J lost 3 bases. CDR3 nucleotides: TGTGCCAGCAGCCCCCGGACAGGAGACAATCAGCCCCAGCATTTT. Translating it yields CASSPRTGDNQPQHF.

CDR3 coding DNA: TGTGCCAGTAGTATTGACAGGGGGAACAATCAGCCCCAGCATTTT. This encodes CASSIDRGNNQPQHF. The genes are TRBV19 and TRBJ1-5; 9 bases map to TRBD1. Germline CDR1 and CDR2: LNHDA and SQIVND (reference sequence). The CDR3 extends over 15 amino acids. The V gene end was trimmed by 3 bases and the J gene end by 3 bases; junction bases not matched to a gene: 3.

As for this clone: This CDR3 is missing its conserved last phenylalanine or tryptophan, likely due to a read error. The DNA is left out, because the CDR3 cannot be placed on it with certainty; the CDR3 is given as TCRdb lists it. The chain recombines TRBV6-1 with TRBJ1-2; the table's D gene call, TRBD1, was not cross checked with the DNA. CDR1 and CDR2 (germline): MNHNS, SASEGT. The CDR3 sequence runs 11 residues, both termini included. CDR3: CASSEGGQGRG.

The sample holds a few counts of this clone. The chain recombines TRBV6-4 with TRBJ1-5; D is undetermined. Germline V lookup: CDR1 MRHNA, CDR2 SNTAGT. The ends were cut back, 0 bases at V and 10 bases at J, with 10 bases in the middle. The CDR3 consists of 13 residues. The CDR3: CASSDSSSTPQHF. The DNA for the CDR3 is TGTGCCAGCAGTGACTCTAGTTCGACCCCCCAGCATTTT.

The CDR3 region is CAISEGRWEAFF. The CDR3 DNA is TGTGCCATCAGTGAGGGGAGGTGGGAAGCTTTCTTT. V is TRBV10-3 and J is TRBJ1-1; no clear D gene. This CDR3 is built from 12 residues. V was cut by 2 bases and J by 8 bases, with 9 bases left in between. CDR1 is ENHRY, CDR2 SYGVKD, per germline.

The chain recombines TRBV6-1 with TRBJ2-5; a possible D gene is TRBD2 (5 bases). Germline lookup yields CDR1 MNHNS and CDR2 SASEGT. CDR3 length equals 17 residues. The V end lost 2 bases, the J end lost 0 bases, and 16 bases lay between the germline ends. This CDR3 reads CASSESPSGLYQETQYF. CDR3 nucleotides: TGTGCCAGCAGTGAATCACCCAGCGGACTGTACCAAGAGACCCAGTACTTC.

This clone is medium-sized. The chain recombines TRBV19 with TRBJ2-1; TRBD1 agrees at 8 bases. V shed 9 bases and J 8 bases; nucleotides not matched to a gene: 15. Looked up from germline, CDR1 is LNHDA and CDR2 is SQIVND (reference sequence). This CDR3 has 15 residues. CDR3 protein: CASIKRQGAGDEQFF. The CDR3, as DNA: TGTGCCAGCATTAAGCGGCAGGGGGCAGGGGATGAGCAGTTCTTC. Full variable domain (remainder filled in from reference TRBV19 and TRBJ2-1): DGGITQSPKYLFRKEGQNVTLSCEQNLNHDAMYWYRQDPGQGLRLIYYSQIVNDFQKGDIAEGYSVSREKKESFPLTVTSAQKNPTAFYLCASIKRQGAGDEQFFGPGTRLTVL.